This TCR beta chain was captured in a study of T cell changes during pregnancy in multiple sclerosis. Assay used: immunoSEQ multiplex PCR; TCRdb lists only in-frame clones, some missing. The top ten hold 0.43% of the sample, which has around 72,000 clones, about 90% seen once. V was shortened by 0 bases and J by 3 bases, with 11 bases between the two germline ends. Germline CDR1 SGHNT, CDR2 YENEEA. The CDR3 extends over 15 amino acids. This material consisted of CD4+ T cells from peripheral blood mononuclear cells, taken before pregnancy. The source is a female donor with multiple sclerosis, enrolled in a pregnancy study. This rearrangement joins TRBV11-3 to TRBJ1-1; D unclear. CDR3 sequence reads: CASSLDWRRDTEAFF. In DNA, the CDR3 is TGTGCCAGCAGCTTAGATTGGAGGCGGGACACTGAAGCTTTCTTT.